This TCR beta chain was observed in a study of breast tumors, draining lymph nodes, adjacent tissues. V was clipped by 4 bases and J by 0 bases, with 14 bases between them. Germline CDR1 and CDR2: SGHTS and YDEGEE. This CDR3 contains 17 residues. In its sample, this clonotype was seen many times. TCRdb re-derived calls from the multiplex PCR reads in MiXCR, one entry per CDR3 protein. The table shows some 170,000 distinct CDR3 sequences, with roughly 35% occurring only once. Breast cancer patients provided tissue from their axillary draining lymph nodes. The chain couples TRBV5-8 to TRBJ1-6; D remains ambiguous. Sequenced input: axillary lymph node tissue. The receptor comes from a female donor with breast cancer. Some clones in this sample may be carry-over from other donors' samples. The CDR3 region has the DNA TGTGCCAGCAGCACTGGACGGCCGAGCTCCTATAATTCACCCCTCCACTTT. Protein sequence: CASSTGRPSSYNSPLHF.